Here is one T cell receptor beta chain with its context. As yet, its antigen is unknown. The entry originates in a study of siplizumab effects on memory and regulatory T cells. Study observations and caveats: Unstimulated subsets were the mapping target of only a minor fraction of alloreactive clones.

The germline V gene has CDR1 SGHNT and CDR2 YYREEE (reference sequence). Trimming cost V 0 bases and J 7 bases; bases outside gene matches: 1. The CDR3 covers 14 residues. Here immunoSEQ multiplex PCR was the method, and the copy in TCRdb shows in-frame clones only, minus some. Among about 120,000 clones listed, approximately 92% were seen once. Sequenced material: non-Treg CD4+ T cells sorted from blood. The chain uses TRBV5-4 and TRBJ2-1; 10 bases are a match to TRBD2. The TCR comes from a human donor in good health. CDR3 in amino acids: CASSLASGGNEQFF. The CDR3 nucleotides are TGTGCCAGCAGCTTGGCTAGCGGGGGTAATGAGCAGTTCTTC. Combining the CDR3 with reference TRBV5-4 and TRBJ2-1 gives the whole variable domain ETGVTQSPTHLIKTRGQQVTLRCSSQSGHNTVSWYQQALGQGPQFIFQYYREEENGRGNFPPRFSGLQFPNYSSELNVNALELDDSALYLCASSLASGGNEQFFGPGTRLTVL.